This section outlines one T cell receptor (beta chain) sequence together with its context. The antigen is undetermined. The junction does not match germline at one end; this may be a read error. Amplified TCR beta CDR3 regions came from RNA transcripts. HTBI primers were employed in a first-round RT-PCR of the TCR CDR3. TCRdb re-derived calls from the multiplex PCR reads in MiXCR, one entry per CDR3 protein. The sample records about 690,000 distinct CDR3 sequences, 17% being singletons. Calling Graves' hyperthyroidism stable meant ophthalmopathy did not progress within 18 months. Clinical symptoms, serum thyroxine and TRAb, thyroid ultrasound and orbital computed tomography together formed the diagnostic basis. Extraction of PBMCs used roughly 9.3 ml of fresh peripheral blood. These data originate in a study of T cells in Graves' hyperthyroidism and ophthalmopathy. Whole-study findings and limits: Stable hyperthyroidism was told apart from ophthalmopathy by a model built on 13 V-J features.

CDR3 length equals 16 residues. CDR1 is SGHVS and CDR2 is FQNEAQ in the germline V gene. The sample consisted of blood. The chain links TRBV7-8 to TRBJ2-1, with 8 positions matching TRBD2. The origin of this receptor is a man in his fifties with Graves' hyperthyroidism. The CDR3 bases are TGTGCCGGCAGCTTAGGGGGGAAGCGGGAGATCAATGAGCAGTTCTTC. The encoded protein is CAGSLGGKREINEQFF.